A single sample gave rise to the 26 T cell receptor beta chains below, sequenced in a study of blood T cell repertoires in COVID-19. Assay used: immunoSEQ multiplex PCR; TCRdb lists only in-frame clones, some missing. Here the sample spans 140,000 to 150,000 clones, about 89% being singletons. The sequenced material came from peripheral blood. These receptors were obtained from a man in his 60s with active or convalescent COVID-19.

In nucleotides, the CDR3 is TGTGCCAGCAGTTTATGGGAGGGACCCTCCGATGAGCAGTTCTTC. The encoded protein is CASSLWEGPSDEQFF. The chain carries TRBV28 and TRBJ2-1; D possibly corresponds to TRBD2 (6 bases). This CDR3 is 15 amino acids long. Germline V lookup: CDR1 MDHEN, CDR2 SYDVKM. With 0 bases removed from V and 8 bases from J, the gap between germline ends came to 14 bases.

This sequence joins TRBV7-8 and TRBJ1-6; 9 bases fit TRBD1. This CDR3 has 15 residues. Trimming removed 5 bases from V and 8 bases from J; junction bases left unmatched: 7. The germline CDR1 and CDR2 sequences are SGHVS and FQNEAQ. CDR3 bases: TGTGCCAGCAGCCCTCGACAGGGGGTGTATTCACCCCTCCACTTT. This codes for CASSPRQGVYSPLHF.

The chain combines TRBV3-1 (or the pseudogene TRBV3-2) with TRBJ2-2; the match to TRBD2 covers 7 bases. V lost 0 bases to trimming and J lost 5 bases; unmatched junction nucleotides: 3. The germline V gene has CDR1 LGHDT and CDR2 YNNKEL (reference sequence). This CDR3 is built from 15 residues. The DNA for the CDR3 is TGTGCCAGCAGCCAAGAGGGGCGGGAGACCGGGGAGCTGTTTTTT. It is translated as CASSQEGRETGELFF.

V and J are TRBV28 and TRBJ1-3; possibly TRBD1 for D (6 bases). Trimming took off 7 bases at V and 5 bases at J, with 18 bases between the two ends. This CDR3 contains 15 residues. Germline assignment: CDR1 MDHEN and CDR2 SYDVKM. The CDR3 nucleotides are TGTGCCAGCACTTCTGGTACAGGGAATAGAAACACCATATATTTT. This encodes CASTSGTGNRNTIYF.

This sequence joins TRBV30 and TRBJ1-2, with D unresolved. CDR3 length: 12 residues. The germline V gene has CDR1 GTSNPN and CDR2 SVGIG (reference sequence). Trimming cost V 0 bases and J 7 bases, with 9 bases left between them. As DNA, the CDR3 is TGTGCCTGGAGTGTGACCGACTCTGGCTACACCTTC. Translated, it gives CAWSVTDSGYTF.

V gene TRBV11-2 combines with J gene TRBJ1-6, with TRBD1 matching over 9 bases. Germline loops: CDR1 SGHAT, CDR2 FQNNGV. The CDR3 is 16 residues long. The junction had 9 bases not matched to a gene; V was cut back by 5 bases and J by 7 bases. The CDR3 DNA reads as TGTGCCAGCAGCCCTATACCGGGACAGGGCAATTCACCCCTCCACTTT. This encodes CASSPIPGQGNSPLHF.

The chain links TRBV24-1 to TRBJ2-7; D is possibly TRBD1 (6 bases). V gave up 4 bases and J gave up 2 bases, with 11 bases separating them. CDR3 length: 14 amino acids. The germline V gene encodes CDR1 KGHDR and CDR2 SFDVKD. CDR3 sequence (DNA): TGTGCCACCAGTGAGGGGGCTGGCCCCTACGAGCAGTACTTC. Its protein is CATSEGAGPYEQYF.

The V and J genes are TRBV3-1 (or the pseudogene TRBV3-2) and TRBJ2-7, with D perhaps TRBD1 (6 bases). Germline loops: CDR1 LGHDT, CDR2 YNNKEL (reference sequence). CDR3 size: 12 residues. Between the trimmed V and J ends, which lost 6 bases and 3 bases, there was a span of 9 bases. The CDR3: CASSTGIYEQYF. CDR3 sequence (DNA): TGTGCCAGCAGTACAGGGATCTACGAGCAGTACTTC.

The chain couples TRBV27 to TRBJ1-1; 7 bases match TRBD1. Germline V gene data show CDR1 as MNHEY and CDR2 as SMNVEV (reference sequence). V lost 0 bases to trimming and J lost 3 bases; unmatched junction nucleotides: 1. This CDR3 spans 14 amino acids. The chain's CDR3 is CASSLSRGHTEAFF. Here the CDR3 DNA reads TGTGCCAGCAGTTTATCGAGGGGGCACACTGAAGCTTTCTTT.

The rearrangement joins TRBV30 to TRBJ1-1; TRBD1 matches 10 bases. J was trimmed by 3 bases and V by 8 bases; bases with no gene match: 9. CDR1 and CDR2 (germline): GTSNPN, SVGIG (reference sequence). This CDR3 has 14 amino acids. CDR3 nucleotides: TGTGCCGGAAACACCGGGACAGGGGACACTGAAGCTTTCTTT. Translation: CAGNTGTGDTEAFF. The full variable domain, rest sourced from reference TRBV30 and TRBJ1-1, is SQTIHQWPATLVQPVGSPLSLECTVEGTSNPNLYWYRQAAGRGLQLLFYSVGIGQISSEVPQNLSASRPQDRQFILSSKKLLLSDSGFYLCAGNTGTGDTEAFFGQGTRLTVV.

V usage is TRBV19 and J usage is TRBJ1-2; D not certain. In germline, CDR1 is LNHDA, CDR2 SQIVND (reference sequence). The V and J ends lost 6 bases and 6 bases respectively, with 14 bases between them. The CDR3 spans 13 residues. The CDR3 DNA reads as TGTGCCAGTAGCCCGGGAAACCTCAATGGCTACACCTTC. Its protein is CASSPGNLNGYTF.

The CDR3 is CAWTSGGWVETQYF. Here the CDR3 DNA reads TGTGCCTGGACGTCTGGAGGGTGGGTGGAGACCCAGTACTTC. The chain couples TRBV30 to TRBJ2-5, with D possibly matching TRBD2 (6 bases). The CDR3 spans 14 residues. V lost 4 bases and J 5 bases, leaving 17 bases between the germline ends. Germline lookup yields CDR1 GTSNPN and CDR2 SVGIG (reference sequence).

CDR3 region: CSVGRGPYEQYF. DNA for the CDR3: TGCAGCGTTGGCAGGGGGCCCTACGAGCAGTACTTC. The gene calls are TRBV29-1 and TRBJ2-7; TRBD1 aligns across 8 bases. The CDR3 contains 12 residues. Germline CDR1 SQVTM, CDR2 ANQGSEA. With 4 bases clipped from V and 2 bases from J, the junction kept 1 base outside the gene matches.

The chain links TRBV4-3 to TRBJ2-1, with 9 bases aligning to TRBD2. Germline CDR1 reads LGHNA; CDR2 reads YSLEER. V trimming: 0 bases; J trimming: 5 bases; junction bases outside the gene matches: 5. The CDR3 is 16 residues long. The CDR3 nucleotides are TGCGCCAGCAGCCAAGATCGACTAGCGGAGGACAATGAGCAGTTCTTC. This gives the protein CASSQDRLAEDNEQFF.

V is TRBV2 and J is TRBJ1-1; tentative D call: TRBD1 (5 bases). This CDR3 region has 13 residues. From germline, CDR1 is SNHLY and CDR2 FYNNEI. Trimming pared 8 bases from V and 1 base from J, leaving 11 bases between. The CDR3: CASGGDANTEAFF. CDR3 DNA sequence: TGTGCCAGCGGGGGGGACGCGAACACTGAAGCTTTCTTT.

The rearrangement uses TRBV9 and TRBJ2-2; TRBD1 is a possible D gene (6 bases). This CDR3 region has 14 residues. Trimming took off 8 bases at V and 4 bases at J, with 15 bases between the two ends. Germline assignment: CDR1 SGDLS and CDR2 YYNGEE. DNA of the CDR3: TGTGCCAGTCGACAGGAGACCTCCACCGGGGAGCTGTTTTTT. This gives the protein CASRQETSTGELFF.

The count of this clone is one. V and J are TRBV5-8 and TRBJ1-4, with 10 bases fitting TRBD1. V lost 0 bases to trimming and J lost 3 bases; unmatched junction nucleotides: 5. The CDR3 sequence is 17 residues long. Germline V gives CDR1 SGHTS, CDR2 YDEGEE. The chain's CDR3 is CASSLEGQGPSNEKLFF. The DNA for the CDR3 is TGTGCCAGCAGCTTGGAGGGACAGGGGCCATCTAATGAAAAACTGTTTTTT. Using reference TRBV5-8 and TRBJ1-4 for the parts outside the CDR3, the full variable domain is EAGVTQSPTHLIKTRGQQATLRCSPISGHTSVYWYQQALGLGLQFLLWYDEGEERNRGNFPPRFSGRQFPNYSSELNVNALELEDSALYLCASSLEGQGPSNEKLFFGSGTQLSVL.

The J gene is TRBJ2-3, the V gene TRBV6-4; weak D call: TRBD2 (7 bases). This CDR3 has 15 amino acids. V dropped 4 bases and J dropped 2 bases, with 13 bases sitting between them. Germline V CDR1 and CDR2: MRHNA, SNTAGT. The CDR3 DNA sequence: TGTGCCAGCAGTGCCGTGGGGGGGGCCACAGATACGCAGTATTTT. Its translation is CASSAVGGATDTQYF.

CDR3 DNA: TGTGCCACCCGGGACAGGGGGTCAACTAATGAAAAACTGTTTTTT. Protein sequence: CATRDRGSTNEKLFF. The chain links TRBV19 to TRBJ1-4, with 11 positions matching TRBD1. J lost 0 bases, V lost 10 bases, and 4 bases had no gene match. The CDR3 runs to 15 residues. CDR1 and CDR2 from the germline V gene are LNHDA and SQIVND (reference sequence).

The CDR3 sequence: CASSPRDSNSPLHF. CDR3 in DNA: TGTGCCAGCAGTCCCCGGGACAGCAATTCACCCCTCCACTTT. The chain employs TRBV27 and TRBJ1-6, with TRBD1 matching over 7 bases. Germline V lookup: CDR1 MNHEY, CDR2 SMNVEV (reference sequence). The J segment lost 7 bases and the V segment lost 5 bases, leaving 5 bases of the junction unmatched. The CDR3 sequence is 14 residues long.

V gene TRBV16 combines with J gene TRBJ2-2; 7 nucleotides match TRBD2. The ends lost 2 bases at V and 3 bases at J; junction bases unmatched: 12. Germline loops: CDR1 KGHSY, CDR2 FQNENV. The CDR3 has 18 amino acids. CDR3 sequence: CASSQPGGGHPDTGELFF. The DNA of the CDR3 is TGTGCCAGCAGCCAACCGGGGGGAGGTCACCCGGACACCGGGGAGCTGTTTTTT. Full variable domain (rest looked up from reference TRBV16 and TRBJ2-2): GEEVAQTPKHLVRGEGQKAKLYCAPIKGHSYVFWYQQVLKNEFKFLISFQNENVFDETGMPKERFSAKCLPNSPCSLEIQATKLEDSAVYFCASSQPGGGHPDTGELFFGEGSRLTVL.

The chain links TRBV28 to TRBJ2-7, with a weak D call TRBD2 (5 bases). Trimming shortened V by 7 bases and J by 4 bases, and 11 bases separated the two germline ends. Germline-derived CDR1 and CDR2 are MDHEN and SYDVKM. The CDR3 sequence is 12 residues long. CDR3 DNA sequence: TGTGCCAGCACCAAGCGGAAATACGAGCAGTACTTC. The encoded protein is CASTKRKYEQYF.

The gene calls are TRBV6-5 and TRBJ1-6, with TRBD1 matching 7 bases. Germline values: CDR1 MNHEY, CDR2 SVGAGI. CDR3 length: 14 amino acids. V gave up 4 bases and J gave up 6 bases; unmatched junction bases: 3. The CDR3 DNA reads TGTGCCAGCAGTTTACACAGGGGTAATTCACCCCTCCACTTT. It specifies CASSLHRGNSPLHF.

The rearrangement uses TRBV4-1 and TRBJ2-7; 9 bases line up with TRBD1. CDR1 is MGHRA and CDR2 is YSYEKL in the germline V gene. The CDR3 consists of 16 residues. J lost 1 base, V lost 4 bases, and 8 bases had no gene match. The CDR3 protein is CASSPRGQGASYEQYF. DNA for the CDR3: TGCGCCAGCAGCCCCCGGGGACAGGGTGCGTCCTACGAGCAGTACTTC.

The CDR3 nucleotides are TGTGCCAGCAGCTCTGGGACAGCAAACACCGGGGAGCTGTTTTTT. Residues: CASSSGTANTGELFF. V usage is TRBV6-2 or TRBV6-3 and J usage is TRBJ2-2; TRBD1 matches at 7 bases. Germline values: CDR1 MNHEY, CDR2 SVGEGT. The length of the CDR3 is 15 residues. The V segment lost 6 bases and the J segment 2 bases; nucleotides outside the gene matches: 6.

This chain uses TRBV28 with TRBJ1-3; TRBD1 might be the D (5 bases). The CDR3 is made up of 14 amino acids. The germline V and J ends were trimmed by 4 bases and 1 base, with 8 bases remaining between them. CDR1 and CDR2 from the germline V gene are MDHEN and SYDVKM. The CDR3 DNA reads TGTGCCAGCAGTTCGACAGTTTCTGGAAACACCATATATTTT. Translation: CASSSTVSGNTIYF. The whole variable domain, remainder taken from reference TRBV28 and TRBJ1-3, is DVKVTQSSRYLVKRTGEKVFLECVQDMDHENMFWYRQDPGLGLRLIYFSYDVKMKEKGDIPEGYSVSREKKERFSLILESASTNQTSMYLCASSSTVSGNTIYFGEGSWLTVV.